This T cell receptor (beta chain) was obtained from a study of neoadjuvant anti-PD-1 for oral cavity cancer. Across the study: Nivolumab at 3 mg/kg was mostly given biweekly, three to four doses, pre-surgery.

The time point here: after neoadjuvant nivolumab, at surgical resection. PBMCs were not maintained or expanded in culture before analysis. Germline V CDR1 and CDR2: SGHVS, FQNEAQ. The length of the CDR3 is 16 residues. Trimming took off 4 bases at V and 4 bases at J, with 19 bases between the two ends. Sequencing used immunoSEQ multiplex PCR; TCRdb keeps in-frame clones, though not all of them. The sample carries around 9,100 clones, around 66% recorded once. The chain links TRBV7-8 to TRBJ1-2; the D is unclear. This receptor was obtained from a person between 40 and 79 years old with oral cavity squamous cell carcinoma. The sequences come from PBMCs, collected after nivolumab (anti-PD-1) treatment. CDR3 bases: TGTGCCAGCAGCTCCTATCTCCCGGGGAATCTCTATGGCTACACCTTC. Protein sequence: CASSSYLPGNLYGYTF.